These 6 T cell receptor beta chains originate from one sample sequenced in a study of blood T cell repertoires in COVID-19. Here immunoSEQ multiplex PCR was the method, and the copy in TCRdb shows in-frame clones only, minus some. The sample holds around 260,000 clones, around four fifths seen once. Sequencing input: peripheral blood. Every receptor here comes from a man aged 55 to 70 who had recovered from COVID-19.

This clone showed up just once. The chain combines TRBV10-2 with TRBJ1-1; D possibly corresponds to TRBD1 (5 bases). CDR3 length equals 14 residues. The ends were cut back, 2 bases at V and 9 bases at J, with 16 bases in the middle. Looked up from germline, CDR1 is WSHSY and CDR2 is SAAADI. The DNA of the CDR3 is TGCGCCAGCAGTGAGAATGGGGGAGGTCGGAAAGCTTTCTTT. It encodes CASSENGGGRKAFF.

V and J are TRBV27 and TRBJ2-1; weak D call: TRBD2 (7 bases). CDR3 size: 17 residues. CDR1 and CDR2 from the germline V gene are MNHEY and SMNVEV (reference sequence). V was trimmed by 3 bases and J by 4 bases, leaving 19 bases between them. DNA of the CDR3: TGTGCCAGCAGTTTCCGAAGGGGGGGCGCAGGTTACAATGAGCAGTTCTTC. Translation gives CASSFRRGGAGYNEQFF.

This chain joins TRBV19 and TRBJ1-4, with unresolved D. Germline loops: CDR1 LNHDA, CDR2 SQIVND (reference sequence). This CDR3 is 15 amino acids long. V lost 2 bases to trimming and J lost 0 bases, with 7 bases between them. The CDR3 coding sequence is TGTGCCAGTAGTATACAGATTGCAACTAATGAAAAACTGTTTTTT. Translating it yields CASSIQIATNEKLFF.

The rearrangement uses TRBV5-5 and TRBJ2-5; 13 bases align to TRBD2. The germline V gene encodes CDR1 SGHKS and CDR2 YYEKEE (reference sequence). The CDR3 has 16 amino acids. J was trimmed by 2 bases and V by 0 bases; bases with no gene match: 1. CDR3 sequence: CASSLGLAGGQETQYF. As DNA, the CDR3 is TGTGCCAGCAGCTTGGGACTAGCGGGAGGACAAGAGACCCAGTACTTC.

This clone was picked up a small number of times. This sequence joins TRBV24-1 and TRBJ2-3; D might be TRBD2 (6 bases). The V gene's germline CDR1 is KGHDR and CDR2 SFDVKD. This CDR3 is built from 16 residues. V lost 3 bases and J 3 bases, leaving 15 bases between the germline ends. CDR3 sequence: CATSDRRDSRTDTQYF. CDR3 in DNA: TGTGCCACCAGTGATCGGCGGGACTCCAGAACAGATACGCAGTATTTT.

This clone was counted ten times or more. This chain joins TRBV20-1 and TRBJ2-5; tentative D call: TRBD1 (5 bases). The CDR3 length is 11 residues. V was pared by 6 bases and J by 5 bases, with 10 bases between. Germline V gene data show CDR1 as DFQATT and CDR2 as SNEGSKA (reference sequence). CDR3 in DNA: TGCAGTGCAGAGCAGGGCGAGACCCAGTACTTC. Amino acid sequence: CSAEQGETQYF.